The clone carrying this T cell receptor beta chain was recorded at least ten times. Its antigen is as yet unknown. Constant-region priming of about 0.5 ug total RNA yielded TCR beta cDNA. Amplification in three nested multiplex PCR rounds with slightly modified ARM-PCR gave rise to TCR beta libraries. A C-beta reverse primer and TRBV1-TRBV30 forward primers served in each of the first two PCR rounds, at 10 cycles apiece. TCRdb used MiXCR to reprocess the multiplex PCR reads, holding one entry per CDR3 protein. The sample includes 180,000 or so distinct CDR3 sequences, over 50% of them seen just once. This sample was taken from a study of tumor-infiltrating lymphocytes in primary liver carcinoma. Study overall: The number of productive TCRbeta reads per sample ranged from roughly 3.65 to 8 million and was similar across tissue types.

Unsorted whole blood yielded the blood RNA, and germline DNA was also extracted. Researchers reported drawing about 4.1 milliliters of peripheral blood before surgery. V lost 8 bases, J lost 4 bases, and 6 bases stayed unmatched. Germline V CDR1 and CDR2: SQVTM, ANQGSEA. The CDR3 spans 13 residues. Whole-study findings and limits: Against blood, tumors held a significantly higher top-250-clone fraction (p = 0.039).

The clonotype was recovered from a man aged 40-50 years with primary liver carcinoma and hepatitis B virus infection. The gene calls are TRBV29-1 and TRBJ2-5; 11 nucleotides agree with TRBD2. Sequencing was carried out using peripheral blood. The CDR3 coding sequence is TGCAGCCATACTAGCGGGAGTCGAGAGACCCAGTACTTC. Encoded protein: CSHTSGSRETQYF.